This T cell receptor (beta chain) was identified during a study of glioma-infiltrating T cells after dendritic cell vaccination. Time point reported: after dendritic cell vaccination, including at tumor progression/relapse. All glioblastoma patients lacked an isocitrate dehydrogenase mutation. Primers: 60 V beta forward and 13 J beta reverse. TCRdb's copy holds only in-frame clones and misses some; the assay was immunoSEQ multiplex PCR. The sample has about 100,000 clones; 65% to 85% are singletons. This CDR3 has 12 residues. Germline V gene sequence: CDR1 LNHDA, CDR2 SQIVND (reference sequence). The trim removed 5 bases at V and 8 bases at J, leaving 4 bases unmatched.

The chain employs TRBV19 and TRBJ1-1; 8 bases agree with TRBD1. This specimen was blood, taken after dendritic cell vaccination. This receptor was obtained from a human donor with glioblastoma. This chain's CDR3 is CASSVYRGEAFF. The CDR3 DNA sequence: TGTGCCAGTAGTGTATACAGGGGGGAAGCTTTCTTT.